This T cell receptor (beta chain) was obtained from a study of regulatory T cells in long-lasting Graves disease. Trimming cost V 0 bases and J 4 bases; bases outside gene matches: 6. This CDR3 is 16 amino acids long. CDR1 is SGHTS, CDR2 YDEGEE, per germline. According to the study, TCR beta libraries were built with iRepertoire HTBI primers and CDR3-region Arm-PCR. TCRdb fed the multiplex PCR reads into MiXCR, producing one record per CDR3 protein. Of about 560,000 distinct CDR3 sequences listed, about 16% are singletons. Time point meaning: newly diagnosed GD, antithyroid drugs for less than 3 months. PBMC RNA served as the TCR library source. The same specimen was also included in a second study, on T cells in Graves' hyperthyroidism and ophthalmopathy.

The genes are TRBV5-8 and TRBJ2-5, with 10 bases identical to TRBD1. Specimen: peripheral blood mononuclear cells (PBMCs), collected at new diagnosis, from a patient treated with antithyroid drugs. This receptor was identified in a man younger than 35 with Graves disease. The CDR3: CASSLAGDRGVETQYF. CDR3 DNA: TGTGCCAGCAGCTTGGCGGGGGACAGGGGTGTAGAGACCCAGTACTTC.